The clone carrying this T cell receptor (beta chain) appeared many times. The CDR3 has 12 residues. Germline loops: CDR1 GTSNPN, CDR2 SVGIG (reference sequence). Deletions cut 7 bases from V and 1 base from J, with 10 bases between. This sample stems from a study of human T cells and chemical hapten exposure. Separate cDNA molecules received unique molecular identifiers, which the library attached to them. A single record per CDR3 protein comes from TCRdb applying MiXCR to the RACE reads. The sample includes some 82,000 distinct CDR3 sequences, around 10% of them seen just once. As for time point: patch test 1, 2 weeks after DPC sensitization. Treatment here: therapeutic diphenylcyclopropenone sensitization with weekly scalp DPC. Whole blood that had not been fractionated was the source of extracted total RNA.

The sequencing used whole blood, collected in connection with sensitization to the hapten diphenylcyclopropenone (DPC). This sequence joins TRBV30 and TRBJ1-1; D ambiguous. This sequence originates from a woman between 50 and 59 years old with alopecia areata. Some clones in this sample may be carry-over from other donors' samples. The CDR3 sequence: CASTRQNTEAFF. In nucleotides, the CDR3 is TGTGCCTCAACTCGACAGAACACTGAAGCTTTCTTT.